The sequence of this T cell receptor beta chain was determined in a study of cytomegalovirus exposure and HLA in healthy donors. This clone occurred once. V was trimmed by 0 bases and J by 4 bases, leaving 18 bases between them. This CDR3 comprises 18 residues. Per germline, CDR1 LGHNA and CDR2 YNFKEQ. Primers: 60 Vbeta forward and 13 Jbeta reverse. Repertoires were generated with immunoSEQ multiplex PCR, while TCRdb's copy carries only in-frame clones and drops some. The table includes 150,000 to 200,000 clones, under 85% detected once. The chain couples TRBV4-2 to TRBJ2-2, with unresolved D. The TCR was taken from a woman in her thirties in good health and CMV-seronegative. The specimen was PBMCs. Here the CDR3 DNA reads TGTGCCAGCAGCCAAGATCCAGCTCGTGACTTTGGCACCGGGGAGCTGTTTTTT. This codes for CASSQDPARDFGTGELFF.